This T cell receptor beta chain was obtained from a study of cytomegalovirus exposure and HLA in healthy donors. Study results and limitations: The productive fraction for most TCR beta V segments was about 90% or about 30% in an earlier analysis. Rare TCR sequences dominated, though some public TCRs recurred in many donors. The likely origin of a cluster of highly shared sequence variants was a sequencing artifact.

CDR1 and CDR2 from the germline V gene are LNHDA and SQIVND (reference sequence). Deletions cut 3 bases from V and 3 bases from J, with 18 bases between. The CDR3 covers 17 residues. Both 60 Vbeta primers and 13 Jbeta primers went into the PCR. Libraries were prepared by immunoSEQ multiplex PCR; TCRdb keeps only in-frame clonotypes and omits some of them. Among 95,000 to 150,000 clones listed, more than 65% were seen once. As regards this clone: Its cognate antigen is unknown.

The receptor was isolated from a man younger than 35 in good health and CMV-seropositive. The chain employs TRBV19 and TRBJ1-5, with a weak D call TRBD1 (5 bases). The specimen was PBMCs. CDR3 nucleotides: TGTGCCAGTAGTATTTATGTGGACATCACCTACAATCAGCCCCAGCATTTT. It encodes CASSIYVDITYNQPQHF.